Each of the 32 T cell receptor beta chains below was sequenced from the same sample in a study of blood T cell repertoires in COVID-19. Clones were sequenced by immunoSEQ multiplex PCR, and TCRdb holds only the in-frame ones, with some missing. The sample has 150,000 to 200,000 clones, around 83% seen once. Specimen: peripheral blood. The receptors derive from a human donor in a cohort sampled during active COVID-19.

V is TRBV25-1 and J is TRBJ1-6; TRBD1 matches at 8 bases. CDR3 length: 15 amino acids. Germline V gene data show CDR1 as MGHDK and CDR2 as SYGVNS. The V segment lost 3 bases and the J segment 9 bases; nucleotides outside the gene matches: 7. CDR3 in DNA: TGTGCCAGCAGTGATCCAGGGGGCGAAGCTTCACCCCTCCACTTT. It specifies CASSDPGGEASPLHF.

The chain couples TRBV7-8 to TRBJ2-7; TRBD2 aligns across 8 bases. The germline V gene encodes CDR1 SGHVS and CDR2 FQNEAQ. The CDR3 contains 16 residues. Losses at the gene ends were 2 bases for V and 6 bases for J; bases not matched to a gene: 12. This CDR3 is CASSLRERGLSSEQYF. CDR3 nucleotides: TGTGCCAGCAGCTTAAGGGAGCGGGGGCTCTCTTCCGAGCAGTACTTC. The entire variable domain, with the rest obtained from reference TRBV7-8 and TRBJ2-7, is as follows: GAGVSQSPRYKVAKRGQDVALRCDPISGHVSLFWYQQALGQGPEFLTYFQNEAQLDKSGLPSDRFFAERPEGSVSTLKIQRTQQEDSAVYLCASSLRERGLSSEQYFGPGTRLTVT.

The gene calls are TRBV2 and TRBJ1-4; 7 bases fit TRBD1. V lost 0 bases, J lost 10 bases, and 8 bases stayed unmatched. CDR1 is SNHLY, CDR2 FYNNEI, per germline. The CDR3 runs 15 residues. CDR3 nucleotide sequence: TGTGCCAGCAGTGAAGCGACAGGGAAGGTTGGAAAACTGTTTTTT. It translates to CASSEATGKVGKLFF. The variable domain in full, with the rest retrieved from reference TRBV2 and TRBJ1-4, is EPEVTQTPSHQVTQMGQEVILRCVPISNHLYFYWYRQILGQKVEFLVSFYNNEISEKSEIFDDQFSVERPDGSNFTLKIRSTKLEDSAMYFCASSEATGKVGKLFFGSGTQLSVL.

The V gene is TRBV6-2 or TRBV6-3, the J gene TRBJ1-2; no reliable D call. The CDR3 loop spans 13 amino acids. Trimming stripped 2 bases from V and 2 bases from J, with 6 bases between. In germline, CDR1 is MNHEY, CDR2 SVGEGT. The CDR3 sequence is CASSYPMNYGYTF. CDR3 DNA: TGTGCCAGCAGTTACCCTATGAACTATGGCTACACCTTC.

The chain carries TRBV18 and TRBJ2-7; tentative D call: TRBD1 (5 bases). The V and J ends lost 3 bases and 5 bases respectively, with 17 bases between them. Germline values: CDR1 KGHSH, CDR2 LQKENI. The CDR3 covers 15 residues. DNA for the CDR3: TGTGCCAGCTCACCTCGTACCATTGGGGCTGACGAGCAGTACTTC. As protein: CASSPRTIGADEQYF.

The genes are TRBV7-2 and TRBJ2-3, with 10 bases identical to TRBD2. The V gene end was trimmed by 1 base and the J gene end by 6 bases; junction bases not matched to a gene: 7. Germline V lookup: CDR1 SGHTA, CDR2 FQGNSA. The CDR3 has 16 residues. The CDR3 bases are TGTGCCAGCAGCTTAGGGAGCGGGGGGGCGAGGGATACGCAGTATTTT. Its translation is CASSLGSGGARDTQYF.

A word on this clone: Relative to the germline gene, one junction end is altered; a read error may explain this. J is TRBJ1-4 and V is TRBV7-7; 8 nucleotides agree with TRBD1. This CDR3 spans 14 amino acids. Germline CDR1 reads SSHAT; CDR2 reads FNYEAQ (reference sequence). The CDR3 spells CASSRQGRGEKLFF. The CDR3 nucleotides read TGTGCTAGCAGCCGACAGGGGAGAGGAGAAAAACTGTTTTTT.

The gene calls are TRBV5-4 and TRBJ2-2, with 11 bases aligning to TRBD2. The V and J ends lost 1 base and 6 bases, in that order; junction bases with no gene match: 2. The CDR3 length is 15 residues. The germline gives CDR1 SGHNT, CDR2 YYREEE (reference sequence). DNA for the CDR3: TGTGCCAGCAGCTTGACTAGCGGGGGTTCCGGGGAGCTGTTTTTT. Translated, it gives CASSLTSGGSGELFF.

V gene TRBV13 combines with J gene TRBJ2-1, with D perhaps TRBD1 (6 bases). V was pared by 5 bases and J by 7 bases, with 12 bases between. The CDR3 sequence is 13 residues long. CDR1 and CDR2 from the germline V gene are PRHDT and FYEKMQ (reference sequence). The DNA for the CDR3 is TGTGCCAGCAGCACCCAACAGGGTAATGAGCAGTTCTTC. It is translated as CASSTQQGNEQFF.

The chain has TRBV2 and TRBJ1-1; D is unclear. V was clipped by 3 bases and J by 0 bases, with 11 bases between them. The CDR3 is 15 amino acids. Germline V gene sequence: CDR1 SNHLY, CDR2 FYNNEI. CDR3 bases: TGTGCCAGCAGTGACTCCACAGCCATGAACACTGAAGCTTTCTTT. Translating gives CASSDSTAMNTEAFF.

The J gene is TRBJ1-3, the V gene TRBV19, with D possibly TRBD1 on 6 matching bases. The V gene lost 6 bases and the J gene lost 3 bases, with 15 bases spanning the gap. Germline V gene sequence: CDR1 LNHDA, CDR2 SQIVND (reference sequence). This CDR3 has 15 amino acids. The CDR3 DNA follows: TGTGCCAGTAGGGGTACAGGGTTTAATGGAAACACCATATATTTT. It translates to CASRGTGFNGNTIYF.

This chain connects TRBV5-1 to TRBJ2-5, with a possible D match to TRBD1 (5 bases). Germline V CDR1 and CDR2: SGHRS, YFSETQ. Trimming removed 0 bases at V and 2 bases at J, with 11 bases between. CDR3 length: 15 amino acids. The CDR3 spells CASSLGSGLQETQYF. In DNA, the CDR3 is TGCGCCAGCAGCTTGGGATCAGGGTTGCAAGAGACCCAGTACTTC. Based on the CDR3 plus reference TRBV5-1 and TRBJ2-5, the full variable domain is KAGVTQTPRYLIKTRGQQVTLSCSPISGHRSVSWYQQTPGQGLQFLFEYFSETQRNKGNFPGRFSGRQFSNSRSEMNVSTLELGDSALYLCASSLGSGLQETQYFGPGTRLLVL.

The chain combines TRBV18 with TRBJ2-7; tentatively, D is TRBD1 (5 bases). The germline gives CDR1 KGHSH, CDR2 LQKENI. CDR3 length equals 14 residues. Trimming removed 3 bases at V and 0 bases at J, with 9 bases between. As DNA, the CDR3 is TGTGCCAGCTCACCCGACAGATACTCCTACGAGCAGTACTTC. It translates to CASSPDRYSYEQYF.

V and J are TRBV19 and TRBJ2-5; D perhaps matches TRBD1 (6 bases). This CDR3 has 13 amino acids. Trimming shortened V by 4 bases and J by 4 bases, and 10 bases separated the two germline ends. Germline CDR1 reads LNHDA; CDR2 reads SQIVND (reference sequence). The CDR3 DNA follows: TGTGCCAGTAGTACGGTCAGGGGAGAGACCCAGTACTTC. This encodes CASSTVRGETQYF.

The chain combines TRBV25-1 with TRBJ1-1; 9 nucleotides align to TRBD1. Per germline, CDR1 MGHDK and CDR2 SYGVNS. The CDR3 length is 16 residues. Trimming cost V 5 bases and J 0 bases; bases outside gene matches: 7. CDR3 sequence reads: CASSQADRGLNTEAFF. The CDR3 coding sequence is TGTGCCAGCAGTCAAGCGGACAGGGGCCTGAACACTGAAGCTTTCTTT. The variable domain in full, completed from reference TRBV25-1 and TRBJ1-1, reads EADIYQTPRYLVIGTGKKITLECSQTMGHDKMYWYQQDPGMELHLIHYSYGVNSTEKGDLSSESTVSRIRTEHFPLTLESARPSHTSQYLCASSQADRGLNTEAFFGQGTRLTVV.

Notes on this clone: The same CDR3 also results from other DNA sequences found in this sample. This sequence joins TRBV7-3 and TRBJ2-3; 12 bases match TRBD2. The germline V gene has CDR1 SGHTA and CDR2 FQGTGA. J gave up 3 bases and V 1 base, and 2 bases lay outside the gene matches. This CDR3 has 16 residues. DNA of the CDR3: TGTGCCAGCAGCTTAAATCTAGCGGGAGGGACAGATACGCAGTATTTT. Protein sequence: CASSLNLAGGTDTQYF.

The chain combines TRBV21-1 with TRBJ1-5. TRBV21-1 is described as a pseudogene. CDR3 length: 17 residues. The CDR3 is CASSKWEVRISNQPQHF. DNA of the CDR3: TGTGCCAGCAGCAAATGGGAGGTCAGGATTAGCAATCAGCCCCAGCATTTT.

The chain is built from TRBV3-1 (or the pseudogene TRBV3-2) and TRBJ1-3, with a tentative D call TRBD1 (6 bases). The V end was cut by 0 bases, the J end by 0 bases, with 6 bases between. The CDR3 has 15 residues. The germline V gene has CDR1 LGHDT and CDR2 YNNKEL (reference sequence). The CDR3 loop reads CASSQDRGSGNTIYF. The CDR3 coding sequence is TGTGCCAGCAGCCAAGACAGGGGCTCTGGAAACACCATATATTTT.

A single count supports this clone. The chain uses TRBV2 and TRBJ1-1, with 10 bases that match TRBD1. The CDR3 is 15 residues long. Trimming took 6 bases from V and 7 from J; bases not matched to a gene: 11. CDR1 is SNHLY, CDR2 FYNNEI, per germline. CDR3 sequence (DNA): TGTGCCAGCAGGACAGGGGGCGCTGGGTTTGTTGAAGCTTTCTTT. This encodes CASRTGGAGFVEAFF.

The chain employs TRBV5-6 and TRBJ2-1; D gene uncertain. Germline V CDR1 and CDR2: SGHDT, YYEEEE. The V gene lost 0 bases and the J gene lost 4 bases, with 8 bases spanning the gap. The length of the CDR3 is 14 residues. CDR3 loop: CASSLGSLYNEQFF. CDR3 in DNA: TGTGCCAGCAGCTTGGGGAGTCTATACAATGAGCAGTTCTTC.

This clone was picked up a small number of times. The chain has TRBV4-1 and TRBJ1-5, with D perhaps matching TRBD1 (5 bases). This CDR3 region has 16 residues. CDR1 is MGHRA, CDR2 YSYEKL, per germline. Trimming shortened V by 0 bases and J by 2 bases, and 11 bases separated the two germline ends. The CDR3 reads CASSQDHPGGNQPQHF. The CDR3 DNA sequence: TGCGCCAGCAGCCAAGATCACCCGGGGGGCAATCAGCCCCAGCATTTT.

The CDR3 spells CAGGGLPYEQYF. The CDR3 DNA follows: TGTGCCGGGGGGGGCCTCCCCTACGAGCAGTACTTC. The J gene is TRBJ2-7, the V gene TRBV7-9; D may be TRBD2 (7 bases). Germline CDR1 reads SEHNR; CDR2 reads FQNEAQ (reference sequence). V dropped 11 bases and J dropped 2 bases, with 13 bases sitting between them. The CDR3 is 12 residues long.

V and J are TRBV10-3 and TRBJ2-2; possibly TRBD1 for D (6 bases). The CDR3 has 13 residues. Trimming removed 10 bases from V and 0 bases from J, with 9 bases in between. The germline V gene has CDR1 ENHRY and CDR2 SYGVKD. In DNA form, the CDR3 reads TGTGCCACAGACAGGACGAACACCGGGGAGCTGTTTTTT. Amino acid sequence: CATDRTNTGELFF.

This clone was found a few times. This chain uses TRBV9 with TRBJ1-1; 7 bases match TRBD1. The CDR3 loop spans 15 amino acids. CDR1 SGDLS and CDR2 YYNGEE come from the germline V gene. V shed 1 base, J shed 4 bases, and the junction held 7 bases outside the gene matches. CDR3 residues: CASSVRDSGGTEAFF. The CDR3 DNA follows: TGTGCCAGCAGCGTACGGGATTCAGGGGGCACTGAAGCTTTCTTT.

This chain uses TRBV6-4 with TRBJ2-6, with 9 bases matching TRBD1. The CDR3 runs to 17 residues. The germline V gene has CDR1 MRHNA and CDR2 SNTAGT. V was clipped by 5 bases and J by 4 bases; unmatched bases: 9. CDR3 in amino acids: CASSLTGTGTGANVLTF. CDR3 in DNA: TGTGCCAGCAGTCTAACCGGGACAGGGACAGGGGCCAACGTCCTGACTTTC.

In this sample, this clone turned up a few times. The junction departs from germline at one end; a sequencing error may be responsible. V gene TRBV24-1 combines with J gene TRBJ1-4, with 12 nucleotides matching TRBD1. The CDR3 covers 17 residues. CDR1 KGHDR and CDR2 SFDVKD come from the germline V gene. The CDR3: CATSDLRCRDRGRPVVF. In nucleotides, the CDR3 is TGTGCCACCAGTGATTTGAGGTGCCGGGACAGGGGGCGACCCGTCGTTTTT.

CDR3 in amino acids: CASSSLGAGDTQYF. The CDR3 DNA reads TGTGCCAGCAGTTCATTAGGGGCGGGGGATACGCAGTATTTT. This chain connects TRBV27 to TRBJ2-3; possible D gene TRBD2, 6 bases. The germline V gene has CDR1 MNHEY and CDR2 SMNVEV (reference sequence). The CDR3 spans 14 residues. Trimming left V 4 bases short and J 6 bases short, with 14 bases between.

V is TRBV7-9 and J is TRBJ2-7; TRBD1 agrees at 11 bases. V trimming: 4 bases; J trimming: 4 bases; junction bases outside the gene matches: 3. This CDR3 contains 14 residues. Germline CDR1 reads SEHNR; CDR2 reads FQNEAQ (reference sequence). The CDR3 is CASSSGQGAYEQYF. The CDR3 nucleotides read TGTGCCAGCAGCTCCGGACAGGGGGCTTACGAGCAGTACTTC. Supplemented by reference TRBV7-9 and TRBJ2-7, the full variable domain reads DTGVSQNPRHKITKRGQNVTFRCDPISEHNRLYWYRQTLGQGPEFLTYFQNEAQLEKSRLLSDRFSAERPKGSFSTLEIQRTEQGDSAMYLCASSSGQGAYEQYFGPGTRLTVT.

This sequence joins TRBV5-1 and TRBJ2-5; tentatively, D is TRBD2 (5 bases). The CDR3 runs 14 residues. Germline values: CDR1 SGHRS, CDR2 YFSETQ. Trimming cost V 4 bases and J 5 bases, with 15 bases left between them. As DNA, the CDR3 is TGCGCCAGCAGCCTGGTTACTAGTGGTGAGACCCAGTACTTC. Protein: CASSLVTSGETQYF.

The chain joins TRBV28 to TRBJ1-1; 11 bases fit TRBD1. Germline V gives CDR1 MDHEN, CDR2 SYDVKM. The CDR3 contains 15 residues. V was pared by 7 bases and J by 4 bases, with 8 bases of the junction left unmatched. CDR3 loop: CASITLGTGGTEAFF. CDR3 nucleotides: TGTGCCAGCATCACATTAGGGACAGGGGGCACTGAAGCTTTCTTT.

The chain has TRBV5-1 and TRBJ2-7, with a tentative D call TRBD2 (5 bases). CDR1 is SGHRS, CDR2 YFSETQ, per germline. V lost 2 bases and J lost 7, with 19 bases in between. The CDR3 contains 15 residues. Here the CDR3 reads CASSLRGTTGSEQYF. The CDR3 DNA reads as TGCGCCAGCAGCTTACGGGGAACTACGGGAAGTGAGCAGTACTTC.

The chain is built from TRBV14 and TRBJ1-4, with D perhaps matching TRBD1 (5 bases). Per germline, CDR1 SGHDN and CDR2 FVKESK. Trimming stripped 4 bases from V and 4 bases from J, with 13 bases between. This CDR3 has 15 amino acids. The DNA for the CDR3 is TGTGCCAGCAGCCCGTCGCGGGGGATTAATGAAAAACTGTTTTTT. It codes for CASSPSRGINEKLFF.